What follows describes a single TCR beta chain. Its cognate antigen has yet to be identified. Nothing much larger sits one base from this clone, and base qualities are not available. The sample originates from a study of T cell responses to AZD1222 COVID-19 vaccine (dated by TCRdb to 2020 to 2023). General notes on the study: A total of approximately 240 trial participants underwent TCR sequencing, of whom around 210 had received two doses of AZD1222 and roughly 26 had received two doses of the MenACWY control vaccine. Trial participants were enrolled into age subgroups of 18-55, 56-69 and 70-plus years, which contained 148, 28 and 57 TCR-sequenced participants, respectively. Broader findings and caveats from the paper: Because no day 14 peak-response samples were available, repertoires were characterized only after the peak T cell response. Spike-specific TCR breadth and depth rose significantly after two AZD1222 doses compared with day 0 and with MenACWY recipients. Most participants were white British and females outnumbered males, and the authors suggested that clonal diversity may have been underestimated. The 56-69-year group was small, and its depth increase did not reach significance, likely because of low power. Epitopes outside the regions mutated in the B.1.351 and B.1.1.7 variants were reportedly recognized by nearly half of the unique spike-specific TCRs. CD4 TCRs associated with the vaccine covered the entire spike protein, and the dominant responses were in regions 160-218 and 743-854. Conclusions about previously exposed vaccinees were limited because only five to seven AZD1222 recipients were SARS-CoV-2 seropositive at baseline.

Taken from cysteine to phenylalanine, the CDR3 has 15 residues. CDR3 DNA only is kept here, 45 bases in frame from base 1. The junction shows trimming of 8 bases on V and 4 bases on J, and the gene matches do not reach 9 bases of it. Via the germline V gene (reference sequence), CDR1 is PRHDT and CDR2 FYEKMQ. This specimen's time point label, per the study, means: about 28 days (+/-7) after the second vaccine dose. AZD1222 recipients given second doses at about 4 weeks or at about 12 weeks were pooled, since spike-specific TCR depth and breadth were not found to differ between the two schedules. Samples from vaccinated people were obtained from the UK trials COV001 and COV002, which included a single-blind randomized controlled phase 2/3 trial of AZD1222 (ChAdOx1 nCoV-19) in healthy adults. For TCRbeta chain sequencing, PBMC samples were collected from trial participants at day 0 and at day 28 after the second dose.

The CDR3 regions of human TCRbeta chains were analyzed by immunosequencing. Under the source paper's analysis protocol: TCRs in the repertoires were matched against a reference library of SARS-CoV-2-specific TCRs that had been generated with the MIRA antigen-specificity platform. Breadth meant the fraction of unique TCRs that were SARS-CoV-2-associated, whereas depth meant the fraction of total T cells that were SARS-CoV-2-associated. Using the MIRA data, every spike-specific TCR was mapped to the spike region that the TCR reacted to and assigned to either a CD4 or a CD8 class. Log10-transformed breadth and depth values were compared by one-way ANOVA with Sidak's multiple comparisons tests. TCRdb obtained this table from immuneACCESS and retained in-frame rearrangements with V and J assigned. These tables miss some clones; where compared with another copy, unresolved V genes account for less than half of the shortfall, and the remainder is unexplained. V and J calls and clone size follow that table, whereas D and trimming were derived from the DNA. Here the sample has around 85,000 clones; 85% to 90% occur a single time. Of the sample, over 1.3% is held by the ten largest clones.

The TCR was taken from an adult who received the AZD1222 COVID-19 vaccine. The input for sequencing was peripheral blood, taken 28 days after the second AZD1222 dose. Recombination joined TRBV13 with TRBJ2-1; a stretch of 9 junction bases matches TRBD2. CDR3 protein: CASPNHSGGYNEQFF. In nucleotide form, the sequence is TGTGCCAGCCCCAACCATAGCGGGGGATACAATGAGCAGTTCTTC.